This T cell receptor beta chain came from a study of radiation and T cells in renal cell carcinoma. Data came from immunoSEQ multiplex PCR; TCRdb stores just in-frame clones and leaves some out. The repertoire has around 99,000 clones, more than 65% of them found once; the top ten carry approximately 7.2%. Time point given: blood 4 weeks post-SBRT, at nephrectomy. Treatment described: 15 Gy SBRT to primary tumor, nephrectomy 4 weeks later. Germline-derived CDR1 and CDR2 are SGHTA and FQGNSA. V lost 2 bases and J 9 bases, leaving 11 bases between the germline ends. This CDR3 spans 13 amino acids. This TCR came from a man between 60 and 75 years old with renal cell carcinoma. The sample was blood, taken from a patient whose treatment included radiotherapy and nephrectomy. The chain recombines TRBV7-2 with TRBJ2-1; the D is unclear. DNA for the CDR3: TGTGCCAGCAGCTTAAATAGTTGGGGTGAGCAGTTCTTC. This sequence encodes CASSLNSWGEQFF.